Below, 3 T cell receptor beta chains from the same sample are listed, as sequenced in a study of cytomegalovirus exposure and HLA in healthy donors. PCR used 60 Vbeta primers and 13 Jbeta primers. The method was immunoSEQ multiplex PCR; TCRdb's version includes in-frame clones alone and lacks a portion of them. The sample includes 100,000 to 150,000 clones, 75% to 85% of them seen just once. The sequenced sample was PBMCs. Source of these receptors: a female donor in good health and CMV-seropositive.

The chain employs TRBV19 and TRBJ1-1, with D unclear. This CDR3 is 11 amino acids long. The germline V and J ends were trimmed by 6 bases and 2 bases, with 4 bases remaining between them. Germline V gene lookup returns CDR1 LNHDA and CDR2 SQIVND (reference sequence). CDR3 in amino acids: CASRLNTEAFF. The CDR3 coding sequence is TGTGCCAGTAGGTTAAACACTGAAGCTTTCTTT.

This clone appeared a few times. The chain is built from TRBV25-1 and TRBJ1-4, with 7 bases fitting TRBD1. V gave up 3 bases and J gave up 11 bases; unmatched junction bases: 9. CDR3 length: 14 residues. Germline CDR1 reads MGHDK; CDR2 reads SYGVNS. CDR3 nucleotide sequence: TGTGCCAGCAGTGATTCGGACAGGAAGGGGAAACTGTTTTTT. Translation gives CASSDSDRKGKLFF.

V and J are TRBV9 and TRBJ1-4, with D maybe TRBD1 (6 bases). The germline CDR1 and CDR2 sequences are SGDLS and YYNGEE. Trimming cost V 0 bases and J 6 bases, with 9 bases left between them. The length of the CDR3 is 14 residues. In nucleotides, the CDR3 is TGTGCCAGCAGCGTAGGAGGGGGTGATGAAAAACTGTTTTTT. It is translated as CASSVGGGDEKLFF.